One sample yielded the 23 T cell receptor beta chains listed below, sequenced in a study of beta chain features in type 1 diabetes. For these receptors, no antigen is known. Reverse transcribing all isolated RNA meant expressed TCRB transcripts were sequenced. Method: immunoSEQ multiplex PCR; TCRdb's copy keeps in-frame clones and lacks some. The data show around 260,000 clones, 20% seen once. Study-level points and caveats: Type 1 diabetes patients had moderately but significantly shorter TCRB CDR3s in all four CD4+ subsets.

The sample taken for sequencing was naive CD4+ T cells from blood. The receptor set was obtained from a woman between 35 and 50 years old with type 1 diabetes.

The rearrangement links TRBV5-1 to TRBJ2-1; TRBD1 matches at 11 bases. This CDR3 comprises 15 residues. Trimming at V came to 3 bases and at J to 6 bases, leaving 5 bases not matched to a gene. Germline V gene sequence: CDR1 SGHRS, CDR2 YFSETQ. CDR3 amino acids: CASSWSGTGGNEQFF. CDR3 in DNA: TGCGCCAGCAGCTGGTCCGGGACAGGGGGCAATGAGCAGTTCTTC.

This clone appeared a few times. Other DNA sequences in this sample translate to the same CDR3. This chain connects TRBV7-2 to TRBJ2-3; D is uncertain. The germline V gene has CDR1 SGHTA and CDR2 FQGNSA. The CDR3 has 12 residues. V gave up 5 bases and J gave up 0 bases, with 3 bases separating them. This chain's CDR3 is CASSLSTDTQYF. The CDR3 DNA sequence: TGTGCCAGCAGCCTCAGCACAGATACGCAGTATTTT.

This chain uses TRBV14 with TRBJ2-1, with TRBD1 matching over 10 bases. V lost 4 bases, J lost 4 bases, and 4 bases stayed unmatched. The CDR3 runs to 15 residues. CDR1 is SGHDN and CDR2 is FVKESK in the germline V gene. This CDR3 is CASSRPGQGYNEQFF. CDR3 bases: TGTGCCAGCAGCCGACCGGGACAGGGGTACAATGAGCAGTTCTTC.

This rearrangement joins TRBV9 to TRBJ2-7, with D unclear. This CDR3 is 15 amino acids long. V shed 0 bases and J shed 4 bases, with 14 bases lying between them. Germline CDR1 reads SGDLS; CDR2 reads YYNGEE. The CDR3 DNA reads as TGTGCCAGCAGCGTAGGGGCCCAGGTCCTGTACGAGCAGTACTTC. Amino acids: CASSVGAQVLYEQYF.

The chain couples TRBV18 to TRBJ1-6; 10 bases match TRBD1. Germline loops: CDR1 KGHSH, CDR2 LQKENI. The CDR3 extends over 15 amino acids. V dropped 1 base and J dropped 7; count of bases not matched to a gene: 1. The CDR3 DNA follows: TGTGCCAGCTCACCACAGGGACAGGGGAATTCACCCCTCCACTTT. The encoded protein is CASSPQGQGNSPLHF.

This clone was found a few times. The CDR3 protein is CAWSVSGETQYF. The CDR3, as DNA: TGTGCCTGGAGTGTTAGTGGAGAGACCCAGTACTTC. V usage is TRBV30 and J usage is TRBJ2-5; D unclear. The CDR3 spans 12 residues. The V gene's germline CDR1 is GTSNPN and CDR2 SVGIG (reference sequence). V was clipped by 0 bases and J by 4 bases, with 6 bases between them. The full variable domain, rest sourced from reference TRBV30 and TRBJ2-5, is SQTIHQWPATLVQPVGSPLSLECTVEGTSNPNLYWYRQAAGRGLQLLFYSVGIGQISSEVPQNLSASRPQDRQFILSSKKLLLSDSGFYLCAWSVSGETQYFGPGTRLLVL.

This clone was counted a few times. The chain has TRBV4-1 and TRBJ2-7, with 8 bases identical to TRBD1. This CDR3 has 15 residues. CDR1 and CDR2 from the germline V gene are MGHRA and YSYEKL. V shed 1 base, J shed 2 bases, and the junction held 4 bases outside the gene matches. CDR3 sequence: CASSQGQGPTYEQYF. CDR3 DNA sequence: TGCGCCAGCAGCCAAGGACAGGGGCCAACCTACGAGCAGTACTTC.

The V call is TRBV28, the J call TRBJ1-1; no definite D call. CDR1 is MDHEN and CDR2 is SYDVKM in the germline V gene. CDR3 size: 12 residues. V dropped 2 bases and J dropped 3 bases, with 4 bases sitting between them. CDR3 sequence: CASSLQYTEAFF. The CDR3 DNA is TGTGCCAGCAGTTTACAGTACACTGAAGCTTTCTTT.

V gene TRBV19 combines with J gene TRBJ1-1; a possible D gene is TRBD1 (5 bases). Trimming stripped 7 bases from V and 4 bases from J, with 22 bases between. The germline gives CDR1 LNHDA, CDR2 SQIVND (reference sequence). The CDR3 length is 16 residues. DNA of the CDR3: TGTGCCAGTACTTCGTCGGGCGGTGGGGGGAGCACTGAAGCTTTCTTT. Translation: CASTSSGGGGSTEAFF.

The chain joins TRBV2 to TRBJ1-4, with no clear D. The germline CDR1 and CDR2 sequences are SNHLY and FYNNEI. Trimming cost V 6 bases and J 0 bases, with 8 bases left between them. This CDR3 comprises 14 residues. DNA of the CDR3: TGTGCCAGCAGGCTAGGCTCAACTAATGAAAAACTGTTTTTT. Its translation is CASRLGSTNEKLFF.

The chain uses TRBV9 and TRBJ1-5; TRBD1 agrees at 7 bases. CDR1 and CDR2 from the germline V gene are SGDLS and YYNGEE. J lost 8 bases, V lost 1 base, and 9 bases had no gene match. This CDR3 has 15 residues. CDR3 DNA sequence: TGTGCCAGCAGCGTACTAGACAGGGACGGGGAGCCCCAGCATTTT. Translating gives CASSVLDRDGEPQHF.

The genes are TRBV5-6 and TRBJ2-3, with D possibly TRBD1 on 6 matching bases. Germline-derived CDR1 and CDR2 are SGHDT and YYEEEE. The CDR3 consists of 17 residues. Trimming shortened V by 4 bases and J by 6 bases, and 24 bases separated the two germline ends. The CDR3 loop is CASSPETDRVHRDTQYF. CDR3 in DNA: TGTGCCAGCAGCCCCGAGACGGACAGAGTGCACAGGGATACGCAGTATTTT.

J is TRBJ1-2 and V is TRBV18; D gene unclear. CDR1 and CDR2 from the germline V gene are KGHSH and LQKENI. The V end was cut by 6 bases, the J end by 5 bases, with 10 bases between. This CDR3 spans 12 amino acids. CDR3 nucleotides: TGTGCCAGCTCCCGACCTAGATATGGCTACACCTTC. Translating it yields CASSRPRYGYTF.

In its sample, this clone was seen a few times. The gene calls are TRBV4-3 and TRBJ2-7, with a possible D match to TRBD2 (7 bases). In germline, CDR1 is LGHNA, CDR2 YSLEER. The V end lost 0 bases, the J end lost 4 bases, and 22 bases lay between the germline ends. There are 18 residues in the CDR3. CDR3 residues: CASSQDLGGLAALYEQYF. As DNA, the CDR3 is TGCGCCAGCAGCCAAGATTTAGGGGGTCTAGCGGCCTTATACGAGCAGTACTTC.

With respect to this clone: Other DNA variants within this sample encode the same CDR3. The rearrangement links TRBV18 to TRBJ2-7, with D possibly matching TRBD1 (5 bases). This CDR3 is built from 14 residues. CDR1 and CDR2 (germline): KGHSH, LQKENI. V lost 0 bases, J lost 2 bases, and 8 bases lay in between. Here the CDR3 DNA reads TGTGCCAGCTCACCACCACCAGGGACCTACGAGCAGTACTTC. Translated, it gives CASSPPPGTYEQYF.

The rearrangement links TRBV15 to TRBJ2-3, with 7 bases identical to TRBD2. Germline values: CDR1 LNHNV, CDR2 YYDKDF (reference sequence). Trimming took 1 base from V and 6 from J; bases not matched to a gene: 16. The CDR3 has 18 residues. The CDR3 DNA is TGTGCCACCAGCAGAGGGTACGACCGCTGGCGGGAGTCGGATACGCAGTATTTT. Protein product: CATSRGYDRWRESDTQYF.

This chain connects TRBV30 to TRBJ2-1, with D possibly being TRBD1 (5 bases). The CDR3 loop spans 12 amino acids. With 1 base removed from V and 6 bases from J, the gap between germline ends came to 7 bases. Germline V gene sequence: CDR1 GTSNPN, CDR2 SVGIG (reference sequence). The CDR3: CAWSGQFNEQFF. CDR3 bases: TGTGCCTGGAGTGGACAGTTCAATGAGCAGTTCTTC. The variable domain in full, with the rest retrieved from reference TRBV30 and TRBJ2-1, is SQTIHQWPATLVQPVGSPLSLECTVEGTSNPNLYWYRQAAGRGLQLLFYSVGIGQISSEVPQNLSASRPQDRQFILSSKKLLLSDSGFYLCAWSGQFNEQFFGPGTRLTVL.

The chain couples TRBV20-1 to TRBJ2-1; D is unclear. This CDR3 is built from 10 residues. Between the trimmed V and J ends, which lost 3 bases and 6 bases, there was a span of 3 bases. Germline CDR1 DFQATT, CDR2 SNEGSKA (reference sequence). The CDR3 coding sequence is TGCAGTGCTAGCAGCAATGAGCAGTTCTTC. Amino acids: CSASSNEQFF.

This clone was counted between two and nine times. CDR3 residues: CASSLASEQFF. Here the CDR3 DNA reads TGTGCCAGCAGCTTAGCCTCTGAGCAGTTCTTC. The V call is TRBV11-2, the J call TRBJ2-1; no reliable D call. The CDR3 has 11 residues. Trimming took off 1 base at V and 9 bases at J, with 4 bases between the two ends. The germline CDR1 and CDR2 sequences are SGHAT and FQNNGV.

The chain carries TRBV28 and TRBJ2-7; the match to TRBD2 covers 9 bases. Trimming cost V 3 bases and J 3 bases; bases outside gene matches: 9. CDR3 size: 16 residues. CDR1 is MDHEN and CDR2 is SYDVKM in the germline V gene. The CDR3 spells CASSFALNSGGYEQYF. The CDR3 DNA is TGTGCCAGCAGTTTCGCTTTAAATAGCGGGGGCTACGAGCAGTACTTC.

The rearrangement links TRBV4-3 to TRBJ2-1; tentative D call: TRBD2 (5 bases). Trimming pared 0 bases from V and 6 bases from J, leaving 9 bases between. The CDR3 loop spans 14 amino acids. CDR1 and CDR2 (germline): LGHNA, YSLEER. The CDR3 DNA is TGCGCCAGCAGCCAAGACGAGCTAGCCAATGAGCAGTTCTTC. As protein: CASSQDELANEQFF.

This clone was counted only a few times. The gene calls are TRBV6-6 and TRBJ2-1; 10 bases map to TRBD2. This CDR3 comprises 15 residues. V shed 0 bases, J shed 8 bases, and the junction held 4 bases outside the gene matches. Germline V gene lookup returns CDR1 MNHNY and CDR2 SVGAGI (reference sequence). Written as DNA, the CDR3 is TGTGCCAGCAGTTACTCGGCTAGCGGGAGTTATGAGCAGTTCTTC. It specifies CASSYSASGSYEQFF.

V gene TRBV28 combines with J gene TRBJ1-2, with a possible D match to TRBD1 (5 bases). Deletions cut 5 bases from V and 1 base from J, with 11 bases between. The CDR3 has 14 residues. Germline loops: CDR1 MDHEN, CDR2 SYDVKM. This chain's CDR3 is CASSPGGSNYGYTF. In DNA, the CDR3 is TGTGCCAGCAGTCCCGGGGGAAGTAACTATGGCTACACCTTC.